Below, 28 T cell receptor beta chains from the same sample are listed, as sequenced in a study of blood T cell repertoires in COVID-19. Using immunoSEQ multiplex PCR, the repertoire was profiled, and TCRdb retains in-frame clones only, with some absent. The table has roughly 290,000 clones, 85% to 90% seen once; the top ten hold approximately 0.84%. The sample taken for sequencing was peripheral blood. The receptor set was obtained from a man aged 25-45 years with acute or convalescent COVID-19.

This clone was observed a handful of times. The chain employs TRBV14 and TRBJ1-2; 7 bases agree with TRBD1. Trimming at V came to 4 bases and at J to 4 bases, leaving 3 bases not matched to a gene. Germline V CDR1 and CDR2: SGHDN, FVKESK. The CDR3 consists of 13 residues. The chain's CDR3 is CASSRDSAYGYTF. The CDR3 coding sequence is TGTGCCAGCAGCCGGGACAGCGCCTATGGCTACACCTTC.

There are a few counts of this clone. The chain joins TRBV15 to TRBJ1-1; D may be TRBD1 (6 bases). Germline CDR1 LNHNV, CDR2 YYDKDF (reference sequence). V was clipped by 1 base and J by 1 base, with 16 bases between them. CDR3 length: 17 residues. DNA for the CDR3: TGTGCCACCAGCAGAGTTTTTTCTGGACAGACGAACACTGAAGCTTTCTTT. Translated, it gives CATSRVFSGQTNTEAFF. The variable domain in full, with the rest retrieved from reference TRBV15 and TRBJ1-1, is DAMVIQNPRYQVTQFGKPVTLSCSQTLNHNVMYWYQQKSSQAPKLLFHYYDKDFNNEADTPDNFQSRRPNTSFCFLDIRSPGLGDTAMYLCATSRVFSGQTNTEAFFGQGTRLTVV.

V is TRBV5-1 and J is TRBJ1-6; the D gene is possibly TRBD1 (5 bases). Trimming shortened V by 4 bases and J by 5 bases, and 16 bases separated the two germline ends. In germline, CDR1 is SGHRS, CDR2 YFSETQ. This CDR3 region has 16 residues. The CDR3 is CASSNIGGIDNSPLHF. The CDR3 DNA sequence: TGCGCCAGCAGCAACATCGGGGGGATTGATAATTCACCCCTCCACTTT.

The chain carries TRBV5-1 and TRBJ2-3; 7 nucleotides match TRBD2. V was clipped by 4 bases and J by 5 bases; unmatched bases: 1. The germline gives CDR1 SGHRS, CDR2 YFSETQ. CDR3 length: 12 residues. As DNA, the CDR3 is TGCGCCAGCAGCGGGGGGGTAGATACGCAGTATTTT. It translates to CASSGGVDTQYF.

The V and J genes are TRBV6-4 and TRBJ1-5; no definite D call. Trimming pared 5 bases from V and 2 bases from J, leaving 7 bases between. This CDR3 has 13 amino acids. The germline CDR1 and CDR2 sequences are MRHNA and SNTAGT. The CDR3 spells CASSPEGNQPQHF. DNA for the CDR3: TGTGCCAGCAGTCCAGAGGGCAATCAGCCCCAGCATTTT.

CDR3 loop: CPRGGGSGVDNEQFF. CDR3 DNA sequence: TGCCCCCGAGGGGGGGGAAGTGGAGTGGATAATGAGCAGTTCTTC. The chain couples TRBV29-1 to TRBJ2-1; D perhaps matches TRBD2 (7 bases). The CDR3 is made up of 15 amino acids. The germline CDR1 and CDR2 sequences are SQVTM and ANQGSEA.

The chain couples TRBV6-5 to TRBJ1-2, with a possible D match to TRBD1 (5 bases). This CDR3 spans 14 amino acids. Trimming shortened V by 6 bases and J by 0 bases, and 11 bases separated the two germline ends. Germline loops: CDR1 MNHEY, CDR2 SVGAGI. CDR3 DNA sequence: TGTGCCAGCAGCCCCGACAGAGCTAACTATGGCTACACCTTC. Protein sequence: CASSPDRANYGYTF.

The chain is built from TRBV11-1 and TRBJ2-1, with D possibly matching TRBD2 (6 bases). CDR1 and CDR2 (germline): SGHAT, FQDESV (reference sequence). This CDR3 contains 16 residues. Trimming left V 1 base short and J 4 bases short, with 14 bases between. In DNA form, the CDR3 reads TGTGCCAGCAGCTTAGAACGGGGGAGAATTTACAATGAGCAGTTCTTC. Encoded protein: CASSLERGRIYNEQFF.

The V call is TRBV5-1, the J call TRBJ1-6; weak D call: TRBD1 (5 bases). Per the germline V gene, CDR1 is SGHRS and CDR2 is YFSETQ. The germline V and J ends were trimmed by 5 bases and 4 bases, with 16 bases remaining between them. The CDR3 covers 16 residues. The chain's CDR3 is CASSPGGGTYNSPLHF. For the CDR3, the DNA is TGCGCCAGCAGTCCCGGGGGGGGGACTTATAATTCACCCCTCCACTTT.

The V call is TRBV7-6, the J call TRBJ2-3; 10 nucleotides agree with TRBD1. The CDR3 is 16 residues long. V lost 4 bases to trimming and J lost 6 bases; unmatched junction nucleotides: 10. Germline CDR1 reads SGHVS; CDR2 reads FNYEAQ. The CDR3 sequence: CASSSRTGGVLDTQYF. CDR3 coding DNA: TGTGCCAGCAGCTCACGGACAGGGGGGGTTCTGGATACGCAGTATTTT.

The J gene is TRBJ2-2, the V gene TRBV7-6; 8 bases agree with TRBD2. The CDR3 loop spans 17 amino acids. Germline values: CDR1 SGHVS, CDR2 FNYEAQ. Germline trimming cut 3 bases from V and 0 bases from J; bases unmatched to any gene: 6. Here the CDR3 reads CASSLISGISNTGELFF. As DNA, the CDR3 is TGTGCCAGCAGCTTGATTAGCGGGATCTCGAACACCGGGGAGCTGTTTTTT.

This clone has only one observation. The chain has TRBV6-5 and TRBJ1-1; D remains unclear. The CDR3 is made up of 15 amino acids. Trimming pared 0 bases from V and 4 bases from J, leaving 12 bases between. Germline CDR1 reads MNHEY; CDR2 reads SVGAGI. Here the CDR3 DNA reads TGTGCCAGCAGTTACTCCCCGGGAGGGAGCACTGAAGCTTTCTTT. Protein sequence: CASSYSPGGSTEAFF.

The rearrangement joins TRBV5-1 to TRBJ2-7; 16 nucleotides agree with TRBD2. CDR1 and CDR2 from the germline V gene are SGHRS and YFSETQ. The CDR3 has 17 amino acids. Trimming took 4 bases from V and 5 from J; bases not matched to a gene: 9. The CDR3 coding sequence is TGCGCCAGCAGCATGGGACTAGCGGGAGGGCCACCCAACGAGCAGTACTTC. The encoded protein is CASSMGLAGGPPNEQYF.

The CDR3: CSASLAAYNEQFF. In DNA, the CDR3 is TGCAGTGCTAGTTTAGCGGCCTACAATGAGCAGTTCTTC. The chain uses TRBV20-1 and TRBJ2-1; a possible D gene is TRBD2 (6 bases). CDR3 length: 13 residues. Between the trimmed V and J ends, which lost 3 bases and 2 bases, there was a span of 8 bases. Germline V gene data show CDR1 as DFQATT and CDR2 as SNEGSKA (reference sequence).

The gene calls are TRBV18 and TRBJ1-3; no reliable D call. CDR3 length: 11 amino acids. Germline V lookup: CDR1 KGHSH, CDR2 LQKENI. V shed 10 bases and J shed 4 bases, with 8 bases lying between them. The CDR3, as DNA: TGTGCCACCCCCAAAGGAAACACCATATATTTT. This codes for CATPKGNTIYF.

This clone was observed a handful of times. The chain recombines TRBV20-1 with TRBJ1-3; D is ambiguous. The CDR3 extends over 11 amino acids. Germline V gene data show CDR1 as DFQATT and CDR2 as SNEGSKA (reference sequence). Trimming pared 6 bases from V and 5 bases from J, leaving 8 bases between. CDR3 DNA sequence: TGCAGTGCCATAACTAGAAACACCATATATTTT. This translates into CSAITRNTIYF.

The chain joins TRBV9 to TRBJ1-1; no clear D. The CDR3 length is 14 residues. The germline CDR1 and CDR2 sequences are SGDLS and YYNGEE. V was trimmed by 6 bases and J by 0 bases, leaving 12 bases between them. As DNA, the CDR3 is TGTGCCAGCAACAAGGCAGCGATGAACACTGAAGCTTTCTTT. It codes for CASNKAAMNTEAFF.

The chain uses TRBV9 and TRBJ2-7; 10 bases are a match to TRBD2. Germline values: CDR1 SGDLS, CDR2 YYNGEE. CDR3 length: 14 residues. Trimming removed 3 bases from V and 2 bases from J; junction bases left unmatched: 2. The CDR3 DNA reads TGTGCCAGCAGCGCAAGCGGGAGGGCCTACGAGCAGTACTTC. It yields the protein CASSASGRAYEQYF. Drawing the rest from reference TRBV9 and TRBJ2-7, the complete variable domain is DSGVTQTPKHLITATGQRVTLRCSPRSGDLSVYWYQQSLDQGLQFLIQYYNGEERAKGNILERFSAQQFPDLHSELNLSSLELGDSALYFCASSASGRAYEQYFGPGTRLTVT.

V gene TRBV19 combines with J gene TRBJ1-2; D is uncertain. Germline-derived CDR1 and CDR2 are LNHDA and SQIVND (reference sequence). V gave up 5 bases and J gave up 1 base, with 11 bases separating them. The CDR3 covers 14 residues. The CDR3 DNA reads TGTGCCAGTAGTGTGAGTCCCCTTAACTATGGCTACACCTTC. Translation gives CASSVSPLNYGYTF.

The chain employs TRBV7-8 and TRBJ1-1, with a tentative D call TRBD1 (5 bases). With 5 bases removed from V and 5 bases from J, the gap between germline ends came to 18 bases. The CDR3 has 15 residues. The germline V gene has CDR1 SGHVS and CDR2 FQNEAQ. The DNA of the CDR3 is TGTGCCAGCAGCCCCCAGCGGGGGGGAGGAACTGAAGCTTTCTTT. It encodes CASSPQRGGGTEAFF.

The gene calls are TRBV5-6 and TRBJ1-4; 12 positions match TRBD1. V was pared by 4 bases and J by 8 bases, with 3 bases of the junction left unmatched. Germline V gives CDR1 SGHDT, CDR2 YYEEEE. The CDR3 has 14 residues. CDR3 residues: CASSAGTGGEKLFF. DNA for the CDR3: TGTGCCAGCAGCGCAGGGACAGGGGGCGAAAAACTGTTTTTT.

V is TRBV4-1 and J is TRBJ2-6; perhaps TRBD1 as D (6 bases). The CDR3 extends over 14 amino acids. CDR1 MGHRA and CDR2 YSYEKL come from the germline V gene. V was trimmed by 5 bases and J by 3 bases, leaving 8 bases between them. For the CDR3, the DNA is TGCGCCAGCAGCACAGGGAATGGGGCCAACGTCCTGACTTTC. Protein product: CASSTGNGANVLTF.

Note on this clone: Germline is not matched at one junction end, which may reflect a read error. The rearrangement links TRBV2 to TRBJ1-1, with 9 bases fitting TRBD1. The CDR3 length is 15 residues. Germline V gene sequence: CDR1 SNHLY, CDR2 FYNNEI. The CDR3 is CASSEGDRGNAEAFF. DNA of the CDR3: TGTGCCAGCAGTGAAGGCGACAGGGGGAACGCTGAAGCTTTCTTT.

CDR3 protein: CAWSVSPGNTIYF. The CDR3 nucleotides are TGTGCCTGGAGTGTAAGCCCTGGAAACACCATATATTTT. The rearrangement links TRBV30 to TRBJ1-3, with D uncertain. V lost 0 bases and J 2 bases, leaving 5 bases between the germline ends. CDR3 size: 13 residues. The V gene's germline CDR1 is GTSNPN and CDR2 SVGIG (reference sequence).

J is TRBJ2-1 and V is TRBV18; weak D call: TRBD1 (5 bases). This CDR3 comprises 16 residues. Trimming removed 3 bases at V and 12 bases at J, with 24 bases between. From germline, CDR1 is KGHSH and CDR2 LQKENI. The CDR3 loop reads CASSPLRTSLVVRQFF. As DNA, the CDR3 is TGTGCCAGCTCACCGCTTCGGACATCCCTCGTGGTTCGGCAGTTCTTC.

This chain joins TRBV11-2 and TRBJ2-5; D is undetermined. CDR1 and CDR2 from the germline V gene are SGHAT and FQNNGV. This CDR3 has 13 residues. The V end was cut by 3 bases, the J end by 5 bases, with 10 bases between. This chain's CDR3 is CASSFSPFETQYF. For the CDR3, the DNA is TGTGCCAGCAGCTTTTCCCCTTTTGAGACCCAGTACTTC.

This clone was recorded once. J is TRBJ1-5 and V is TRBV28; unclear D gene. The CDR3 totals 13 residues. CDR1 and CDR2 (germline): MDHEN, SYDVKM. V lost 5 bases to trimming and J lost 2 bases, with 7 bases between them. The chain's CDR3 is CASSRPGNQPQHF. For the CDR3, the DNA is TGTGCCAGCAGTCGCCCGGGCAATCAGCCCCAGCATTTT.

The chain combines TRBV5-1 with TRBJ2-1, with 9 bases matching TRBD2. Germline V gene lookup returns CDR1 SGHRS and CDR2 YFSETQ. V was clipped by 3 bases and J by 4 bases; unmatched bases: 8. The CDR3 covers 16 residues. As DNA, the CDR3 is TGCGCCAGCAGCTCCGACGGACTAGCGAGGTACAATGAGCAGTTCTTC. Translation gives CASSSDGLARYNEQFF.